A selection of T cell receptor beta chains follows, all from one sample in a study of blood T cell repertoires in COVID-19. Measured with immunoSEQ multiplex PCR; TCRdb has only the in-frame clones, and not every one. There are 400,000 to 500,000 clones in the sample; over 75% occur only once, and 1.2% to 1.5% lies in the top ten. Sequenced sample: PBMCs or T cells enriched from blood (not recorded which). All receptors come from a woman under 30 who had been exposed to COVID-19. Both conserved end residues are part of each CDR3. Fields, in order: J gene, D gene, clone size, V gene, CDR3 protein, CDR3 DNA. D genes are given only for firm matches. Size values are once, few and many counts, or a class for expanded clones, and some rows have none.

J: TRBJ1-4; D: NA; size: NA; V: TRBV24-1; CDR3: CATSDSNVAGRDEKLFF; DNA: TGTGCCACCAGTGATTCTAATGTGGCAGGGAGGGACGAAAAACTGTTTTTT
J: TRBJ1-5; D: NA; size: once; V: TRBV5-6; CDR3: CASSPTGDSNQPQHF; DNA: TGTGCCAGCAGCCCGACAGGCGATAGCAATCAGCCCCAGCATTTT
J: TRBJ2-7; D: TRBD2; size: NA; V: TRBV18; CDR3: CASSPPGLAVGEQYF; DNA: TGTGCCAGCTCACCCCCGGGACTAGCTGTAGGGGAGCAGTACTTC
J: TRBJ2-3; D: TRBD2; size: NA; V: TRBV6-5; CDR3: CASSLWGGGGTDTQYF; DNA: TGTGCCAGCAGTTTATGGGGGGGAGGGGGCACAGATACGCAGTATTTT
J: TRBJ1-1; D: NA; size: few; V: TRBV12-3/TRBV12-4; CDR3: CASSLGPEAFF; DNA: TGTGCCAGCAGTTTGGGGCCTGAAGCTTTCTTT
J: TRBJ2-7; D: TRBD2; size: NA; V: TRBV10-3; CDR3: CAISGLAGSYEQYF; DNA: TGTGCCATCAGTGGCCTAGCGGGGTCCTACGAGCAGTACTTC
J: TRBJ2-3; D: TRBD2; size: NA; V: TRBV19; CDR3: CASSPSGRGDTQYF; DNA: TGTGCCAGTAGCCCGAGCGGGAGAGGAGATACGCAGTATTTT
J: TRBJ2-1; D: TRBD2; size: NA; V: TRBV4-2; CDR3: CASSLATSGYNEQFF; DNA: TGTGCCAGCAGCCTCGCGACTAGCGGGTACAATGAGCAGTTCTTC
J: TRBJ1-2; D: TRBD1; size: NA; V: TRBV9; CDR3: CASESGQGLNYGYTF; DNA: TGTGCCAGCGAGAGCGGACAGGGGCTAAACTATGGCTACACCTTC
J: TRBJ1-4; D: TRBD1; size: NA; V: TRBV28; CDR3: CATEPQGINEKLFF; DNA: TGTGCCACCGAACCACAGGGGATTAATGAAAAACTGTTTTTT
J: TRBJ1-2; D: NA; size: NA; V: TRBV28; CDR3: CASLFRQATHGYTF; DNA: TGTGCCAGCCTTTTCAGACAGGCGACGCATGGCTACACCTTC
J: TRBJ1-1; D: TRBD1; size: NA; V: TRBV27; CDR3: CASRSRQGARLEAFF; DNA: TGTGCCAGCAGATCGAGACAGGGGGCTAGACTTGAAGCTTTCTTT
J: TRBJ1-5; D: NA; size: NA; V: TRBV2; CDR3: CASSEAQASLRPQHF; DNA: TGTGCCAGCAGTGAAGCGCAGGCTTCCCTGAGGCCCCAGCATTTT
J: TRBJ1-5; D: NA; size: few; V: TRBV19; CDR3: CASSIDPLPDQPQHF; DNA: TGTGCCAGTAGTATAGATCCCCTCCCGGATCAGCCCCAGCATTTT
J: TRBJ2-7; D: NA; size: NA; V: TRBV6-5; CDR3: CASSYSPIRGYEQYF; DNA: TGTGCCAGCAGTTACTCACCTATTAGGGGATACGAGCAGTACTTC
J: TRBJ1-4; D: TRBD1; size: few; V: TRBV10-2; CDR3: CASTGQGAANEKLFF; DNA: TGCGCCAGCACTGGACAGGGGGCTGCTAATGAAAAACTGTTTTTT
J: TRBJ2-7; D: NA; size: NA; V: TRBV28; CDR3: CASSLNLFSYEQYF; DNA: TGTGCCAGCAGTTTAAACTTGTTCTCCTACGAGCAGTACTTC
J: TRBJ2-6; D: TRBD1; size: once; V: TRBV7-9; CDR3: CASSHKAGQGFSGANVLTF; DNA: TGTGCCAGCAGCCACAAAGCGGGACAGGGATTCTCTGGGGCCAACGTCCTGACTTTC
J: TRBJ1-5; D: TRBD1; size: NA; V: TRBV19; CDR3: CASKPVGTGANQPQHF; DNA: TGTGCCAGTAAACCTGTCGGGACAGGGGCCAATCAGCCCCAGCATTTT
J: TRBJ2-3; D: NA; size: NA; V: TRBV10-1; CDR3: CASSVGGFTDTQYF; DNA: TGCGCCAGCAGTGTTGGGGGCTTCACAGATACGCAGTATTTT
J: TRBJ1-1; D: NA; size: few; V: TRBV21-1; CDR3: CASSRLGGYYTEAFF; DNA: TGTGCCAGCAGCCGCCTTGGGGGGTATTACACTGAAGCTTTCTTT
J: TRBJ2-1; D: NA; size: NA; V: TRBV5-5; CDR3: CASSPSSYNEQFF; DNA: TGTGCCAGCAGCCCGAGTTCCTACAATGAGCAGTTCTTC